These 8 T cell receptor beta chains share one sample of origin, sequenced in a study of T-cell reconstitution after alpha-beta-depleted transplantation in children. Library preparation (for TCRbeta) was performed with unique molecular identifiers. Via MiXCR, TCRdb re-called the PCR reads, giving one row per CDR3 protein. The table lists approximately 500,000 distinct CDR3 sequences, roughly a tenth of them singletons, with 2% to 2.5% in the top ten. Sequencing was performed on PBMCs, taken before TCRalphabeta/CD19-depleted stem cell transplant. These receptors came from a child aged 2 to 15 with inherited bone marrow failure, due to receive a stem cell transplant.

CDR3 nucleotides: TGCGCCAGCAGCCAAGATTGGCTCCTGGGGGTGGGGGGCTCCTACAATGAGCAGTTCTTC. Residues: CASSQDWLLGVGGSYNEQFF. This chain joins TRBV4-3 and TRBJ2-1; a weak D match, TRBD2 (6 bases). The germline CDR1 and CDR2 sequences are LGHNA and YSLEER. V was clipped by 0 bases and J by 0 bases, with 21 bases between them. The CDR3 spans 20 residues.

In its sample, this clonotype was seen many times. The chain recombines TRBV6-1 with TRBJ1-2; possibly TRBD1 for D (6 bases). Trimming removed 6 bases from V and 1 base from J, with 12 bases in between. CDR3 size: 14 residues. Germline V lookup: CDR1 MNHNS, CDR2 SASEGT. CDR3 nucleotide sequence: TGTGCCAGCAGACCGACAGGATTTAACTATGGCTACACCTTC. It codes for CASRPTGFNYGYTF.

This clonotype showed up many times. This chain connects TRBV7-2 to TRBJ2-2; D perhaps matches TRBD2 (6 bases). Germline V gives CDR1 SGHTA, CDR2 FQGNSA. The CDR3 spans 14 residues. V was pared by 5 bases and J by 2 bases, with 9 bases between. The CDR3 DNA follows: TGTGCCAGCAGCCGGGACTTTAACACCGGGGAGCTGTTTTTT. The encoded protein is CASSRDFNTGELFF. Filled out from reference TRBV7-2 and TRBJ2-2, the complete variable domain reads GAGVSQSPSNKVTEKGKDVELRCDPISGHTALYWYRQSLGQGLEFLIYFQGNSAPDKSGLPSDRFSAERTGGSVSTLTIQRTQQEDSAVYLCASSRDFNTGELFFGEGSRLTVL.

V and J are TRBV12-3 or TRBV12-4 and TRBJ1-4; the D is unclear. V was trimmed by 3 bases and J by 4 bases, leaving 9 bases between them. The CDR3 consists of 14 residues. The DNA of the CDR3 is TGTGCCAGCAGTTTCTTCGGTATTAATGAAAAACTGTTTTTT. Amino acids: CASSFFGINEKLFF.

This clonotype was seen ten or more times. The rearrangement joins TRBV29-1 to TRBJ2-1; the D is unclear. Trimming removed 2 bases from V and 5 bases from J, with 13 bases in between. This CDR3 contains 14 residues. Germline loops: CDR1 SQVTM, CDR2 ANQGSEA. CDR3 sequence (DNA): TGCAGCGTTGAAACGCCAGGATGGGACAATGAGCAGTTCTTC. Translating gives CSVETPGWDNEQFF.

The gene calls are TRBV18 and TRBJ2-5; TRBD1 is a possible D gene (6 bases). V lost 3 bases to trimming and J lost 5 bases, with 19 bases between them. The CDR3 consists of 16 residues. Germline V gene sequence: CDR1 KGHSH, CDR2 LQKENI. The CDR3, as DNA: TGTGCCAGCTCACCCCCCCCAGGACAGCGTGGGGAGACCCAGTACTTC. The encoded protein is CASSPPPGQRGETQYF.

This clonotype was counted at least ten times. The chain couples TRBV12-3 or TRBV12-4 to TRBJ2-6; D is ambiguous. V was clipped by 5 bases and J by 4 bases, with 18 bases between them. This CDR3 has 17 residues. The DNA of the CDR3 is TGTGCCAGCAGTGATCCCCTCCCGTTAACCGGGGCCAACGTCCTGACTTTC. This gives the protein CASSDPLPLTGANVLTF.

At least ten counts were recorded for this clonotype. The V call is TRBV10-3, the J call TRBJ2-5; D unresolved. V was clipped by 4 bases and J by 4 bases, with 16 bases between them. CDR1 and CDR2 (germline): ENHRY, SYGVKD. The CDR3 consists of 15 residues. The DNA of the CDR3 is TGTGCCATCAGTGCCCACGCGAGGCTGGGAGAGACCCAGTACTTC. Its protein is CAISAHARLGETQYF.